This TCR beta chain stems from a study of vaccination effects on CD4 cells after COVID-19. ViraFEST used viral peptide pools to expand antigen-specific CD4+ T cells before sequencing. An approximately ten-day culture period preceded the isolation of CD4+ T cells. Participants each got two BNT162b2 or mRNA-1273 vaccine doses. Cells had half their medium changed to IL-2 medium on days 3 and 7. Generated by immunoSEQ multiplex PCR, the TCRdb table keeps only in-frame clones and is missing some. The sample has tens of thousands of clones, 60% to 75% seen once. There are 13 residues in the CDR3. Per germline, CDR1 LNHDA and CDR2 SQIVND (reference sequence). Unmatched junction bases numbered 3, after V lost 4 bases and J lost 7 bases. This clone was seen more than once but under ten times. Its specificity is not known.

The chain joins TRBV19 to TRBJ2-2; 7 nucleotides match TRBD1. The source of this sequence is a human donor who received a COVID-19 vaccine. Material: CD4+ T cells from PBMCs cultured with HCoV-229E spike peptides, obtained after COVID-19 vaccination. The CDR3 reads CASSTTGFGELFF. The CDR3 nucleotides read TGTGCCAGTAGTACGACAGGGTTCGGGGAGCTGTTTTTT.